The 8 T cell receptor beta chains below were found in one sample sequenced in a study of blood T cells in healthy people across ages. Combining a sample-barcoded 5' primer with a J-beta primer mix, a second PCR ran for 7 to 11 cycles. One entry per CDR3 protein, called by TCRdb with MiXCR from the 5' RACE reads. The table includes some 1.4 million distinct CDR3 sequences, 35% to 45% detected once. The sample was blood. The receptor source for this set is a woman aged 18-29 years in good health.

This chain uses TRBV7-2 with TRBJ2-5, with 12 bases fitting TRBD2. This CDR3 has 20 amino acids. The junction had 24 bases not matched to a gene; V was cut back by 2 bases and J by 11 bases. Germline values: CDR1 SGHTA, CDR2 FQGNSA. The CDR3 protein is CASSLPLRRPTSGRLNEQYF. The DNA for the CDR3 is TGTGCCAGCAGCTTACCCTTAAGACGACCGACTAGCGGGAGACTGAATGAGCAGTACTTC.

The V gene is TRBV7-2, the J gene TRBJ2-1; 10 bases match TRBD2. V trimming: 2 bases; J trimming: 2 bases; junction bases outside the gene matches: 3. The V gene's germline CDR1 is SGHTA and CDR2 FQGNSA. The CDR3 is made up of 16 amino acids. CDR3 in DNA: TGTGCCAGCAGCTTAACACTAGCGGGGACCTACAATGAGCAGTTCTTC. Residues: CASSLTLAGTYNEQFF.

The chain joins TRBV5-1 to TRBJ2-5; 7 bases line up with TRBD1. The DNA matches TRBJ2-7 better at its end, which makes the J call doubtful. Germline lookup yields CDR1 SGHRS and CDR2 YFSETQ. The CDR3 covers 14 residues. The CDR3 DNA reads as TGCGCCAGCAGCTGTACAGGGGACAACTACGAGCAGTACTTC. Its translation: CASSCTGDNYEQYF.

V usage is TRBV20-1 and J usage is TRBJ1-2; 7 nucleotides line up with TRBD1. This CDR3 is built from 15 residues. CDR1 is DFQATT, CDR2 SNEGSKA, per germline (reference sequence). V lost 3 bases, J lost 6 bases, and 13 bases stayed unmatched. CDR3 nucleotide sequence: TGCAGTGCTAGGGGAACCATGGGGGGGACAGATGGCTACACCTTC. It translates to CSARGTMGGTDGYTF.

The chain carries TRBV5-8 and TRBJ2-5; 9 nucleotides agree with TRBD2. Looked up from germline, CDR1 is SGHTS and CDR2 is YDEGEE. The V segment lost 1 base and the J segment 11 bases; nucleotides outside the gene matches: 18. The CDR3 sequence is 17 residues long. CDR3 amino acids: CASSLRGGLASYNEQYF. As DNA, the CDR3 is TGTGCCAGCAGCTTGAGGGGCGGACTAGCGTCCTACAATGAGCAGTACTTC. The variable domain in full, completed from reference TRBV5-8 and TRBJ2-5, reads EAGVTQSPTHLIKTRGQQATLRCSPISGHTSVYWYQQALGLGLQFLLWYDEGEERNRGNFPPRFSGRQFPNYSSELNVNALELEDSALYLCASSLRGGLASYNEQYFGPGTRLLVL.

Notes on this clonotype: Germline is not matched at one junction end, which may reflect a read error. V and J are TRBV9 and TRBJ1-1, with D unclear. Germline V CDR1 and CDR2: SGDLS, YYNGEE. This CDR3 region has 14 residues. CDR3 nucleotides: TGTGCCAGCAGCGTAGGAGGGATGAAGACTGAAGCTTTCTTT. This encodes CASSVGGMKTEAFF.

The chain combines TRBV5-1 with TRBJ2-5; 9 bases line up with TRBD1. The CDR3 runs 17 residues. V gave up 0 bases and J gave up 0 bases; unmatched junction bases: 6. Germline CDR1 reads SGHRS; CDR2 reads YFSETQ. Written as DNA, the CDR3 is TGCGCCAGCAGCTTGGCCGGGACAGGGATTTACCAAGAGACCCAGTACTTC. Protein product: CASSLAGTGIYQETQYF.

A single count supports this clonotype. The chain combines TRBV10-3 with TRBJ1-2; TRBD1 agrees at 8 bases. The CDR3 is 16 residues long. Looked up from germline, CDR1 is ENHRY and CDR2 is SYGVKD. The V gene end was trimmed by 2 bases and the J gene end by 8 bases; junction bases not matched to a gene: 13. In DNA form, the CDR3 reads TGTGCCATCAGTGAGCGGGACAGGAATCCAGGAGGGGGCTACACCTTC. Translating it yields CAISERDRNPGGGYTF.